These 27 T cell receptor beta chains were sequenced from one sample in a study of T cell repertoires in cytomegalovirus infection. Which antigens these TCRs recognize remains unknown. TCRdb re-called the reads with MiXCR, one entry per CDR3 protein. The table has fewer than 1,000,000 distinct CDR3 sequences, around 32% seen once. Sequences were derived from cultured CD8+ T cells from PBMCs, sampled from culture after CMV antigen stimulation. Receptors were obtained from a human donor in good health (CMV status not recorded). Some clones in this sample may be carry-over from other donors' samples.

This clonotype showed up many times. The chain combines TRBV7-2 with TRBJ2-7; 7 positions match TRBD2. V trimming: 1 base; J trimming: 3 bases; junction bases outside the gene matches: 3. CDR3 length: 14 amino acids. Per germline, CDR1 SGHTA and CDR2 FQGNSA. The CDR3 DNA follows: TGTGCCAGCAGCTTAGTCGGGGAGGGCTACGAGCAGTACGTC. Translating gives CASSLVGEGYEQYV.

This clonotype was seen repeatedly, ten times or more. This chain links TRBV7-9 with TRBJ1-1, with TRBD1 as a possible D gene (5 bases). Looked up from germline, CDR1 is SEHNR and CDR2 is FQNEAQ (reference sequence). Trimming took off 5 bases at V and 3 bases at J, with 13 bases between the two ends. The CDR3 spans 14 residues. The CDR3 sequence: CASSRPGRDTEAFF. The CDR3 DNA is TGTGCCAGCAGCCGACCGGGACGGGACACTGAAGCTTTCTTT.

This clonotype was observed a handful of times. J is TRBJ2-7 and V is TRBV5-5; D perhaps matches TRBD2 (6 bases). V was trimmed by 1 base and J by 2 bases, leaving 10 bases between them. Germline V lookup: CDR1 SGHKS, CDR2 YYEKEE (reference sequence). The CDR3 contains 14 residues. CDR3 amino acids: CASSLSREPYEQYF. DNA for the CDR3: TGTGCCAGCAGCTTGTCGCGGGAACCCTACGAGCAGTACTTC.

J is TRBJ2-7 and V is TRBV27; no clear D gene. CDR3 length: 13 amino acids. Deletions cut 2 bases from V and 4 bases from J, with 9 bases between. Germline V gene data show CDR1 as MNHEY and CDR2 as SMNVEV (reference sequence). CDR3 residues: CASSLNPNYEQYV. CDR3 DNA sequence: TGTGCCAGCAGTTTAAACCCCAATTACGAGCAGTACGTC.

This chain uses TRBV28 with TRBJ1-2, with TRBD1 identical over 9 bases. V was pared by 11 bases and J by 8 bases, with 6 bases of the junction left unmatched. This CDR3 region has 11 residues. The germline CDR1 and CDR2 sequences are MDHEN and SYDVKM. For the CDR3, the DNA is TGTGCCGGACAGGGGTTCGAGGGCTACACCTTC. Protein: CAGQGFEGYTF.

This chain links TRBV7-8 with TRBJ2-7, with 12 nucleotides matching TRBD2. Unmatched junction bases numbered 4, after V lost 3 bases and J lost 4 bases. The CDR3 covers 15 residues. Germline lookup yields CDR1 SGHVS and CDR2 FQNEAQ. The CDR3 coding sequence is TGTGCCAGCAGCTTTCTAGCGGGGGGGCCGTACGAGCAGTACTTC. It encodes CASSFLAGGPYEQYF. Together with reference TRBV7-8 and TRBJ2-7, the CDR3 gives the full variable domain: GAGVSQSPRYKVAKRGQDVALRCDPISGHVSLFWYQQALGQGPEFLTYFQNEAQLDKSGLPSDRFFAERPEGSVSTLKIQRTQQEDSAVYLCASSFLAGGPYEQYFGPGTRLTVT.

In its sample, this clonotype was seen a few times. V and J are TRBV2 and TRBJ2-7; possibly TRBD1 for D (7 bases). The V end was cut by 7 bases, the J end by 5 bases, with 18 bases between. The germline CDR1 and CDR2 sequences are SNHLY and FYNNEI. The CDR3 loop spans 14 amino acids. For the CDR3, the DNA is TGTGCCAGCACCACGCCGGAGGGGGCGGACGAGCAGTACGTC. It codes for CASTTPEGADEQYV.

This chain links TRBV6-2 or TRBV6-3 with TRBJ1-1, with D hard to call. V lost 7 bases, J lost 1 base, and 22 bases lay in between. The germline CDR1 and CDR2 sequences are MNHEY and SVGEGT. The CDR3 length is 17 residues. For the CDR3, the DNA is TGTGCCAGCACCGAAATGGCCGTGATCGGGCAGAACACTGAAGCTTTCTTT. Translating it yields CASTEMAVIGQNTEAFF.

V is TRBV20-1 and J is TRBJ1-5; D remains ambiguous. This CDR3 region has 14 residues. V was clipped by 0 bases and J by 9 bases, with 15 bases between them. The germline V gene encodes CDR1 DFQATT and CDR2 SNEGSKA (reference sequence). The CDR3 nucleotides are TGCAGTGCTAGAGATCTCACAGCCCCGGGGCCCCAGCATTTT. It encodes CSARDLTAPGPQHF.

The chain uses TRBV20-1 and TRBJ2-3; 10 bases fit TRBD2. This CDR3 spans 14 amino acids. The ends lost 6 bases at V and 6 bases at J; junction bases unmatched: 9. Germline CDR1 DFQATT, CDR2 SNEGSKA (reference sequence). The CDR3 DNA sequence: TGCAGTGCGGAGAGCGGGGGGGCAAGGGATACGCAGTATTTT. It is translated as CSAESGGARDTQYF.

In its sample, this clonotype was seen once. The chain links TRBV10-2 to TRBJ2-1; no definite D call. Trimming pared 3 bases from V and 8 bases from J, leaving 11 bases between. The CDR3 has 13 residues. In germline, CDR1 is WSHSY, CDR2 SAAADI. DNA for the CDR3: TGCGCCAGCAGTGAAGGCTACTCGGATGAGCAGTTCTTC. Protein sequence: CASSEGYSDEQFF.

The chain uses TRBV6-2 or TRBV6-3 and TRBJ2-1; 9 nucleotides match TRBD2. Losses at the gene ends were 0 bases for V and 3 bases for J; bases not matched to a gene: 6. CDR1 is MNHEY, CDR2 SVGEGT, per germline. The CDR3 spans 17 residues. This chain's CDR3 is CASSYSRASGDYNEQFF. The CDR3 DNA is TGTGCCAGCAGTTACTCGAGGGCTAGCGGGGACTACAATGAGCAGTTCTTC.

The V gene is TRBV12-3 or TRBV12-4, the J gene TRBJ2-5; TRBD2 matches at 10 bases. The CDR3 extends over 16 amino acids. The J segment lost 4 bases and the V segment lost 5 bases, leaving 10 bases of the junction unmatched. CDR3 region: CASSLGVAGGRETQYF. In DNA form, the CDR3 reads TGTGCCAGCAGTCTGGGAGTAGCGGGGGGTAGAGAGACCCAGTACTTC.

J is TRBJ2-1 and V is TRBV9; 8 nucleotides agree with TRBD2. The germline gives CDR1 SGDLS, CDR2 YYNGEE. The CDR3 loop spans 15 amino acids. The junction had 13 bases not matched to a gene; V was cut back by 6 bases and J by 8 bases. The CDR3 sequence: CASTPGRGGLHEQFF. CDR3 coding DNA: TGTGCCAGCACCCCGGGCCGGGGGGGCTTACATGAGCAGTTCTTC.

The V call is TRBV10-3, the J call TRBJ2-5; 11 nucleotides align to TRBD2. Germline values: CDR1 ENHRY, CDR2 SYGVKD. The CDR3 runs 17 residues. V lost 3 bases, J lost 0 bases, and 6 bases stayed unmatched. CDR3 protein: CAISETSGGDYQETQYF. CDR3 nucleotides: TGTGCCATCAGTGAAACTAGCGGGGGCGATTACCAAGAGACCCAGTACTTC.

This clonotype occurred many times. This rearrangement joins TRBV7-6 to TRBJ1-2; no definite D call. V lost 1 base to trimming and J lost 8 bases, with 8 bases between them. Germline-derived CDR1 and CDR2 are SGHVS and FNYEAQ. The CDR3 totals 12 residues. The CDR3 DNA sequence: TGTGCCAGCAGCTTAGATGCCGAAGGCTACACCTTC. Translation: CASSLDAEGYTF.

This rearrangement joins TRBV12-3 or TRBV12-4 to TRBJ2-3; D assignment may be TRBD1 or TRBD2 (5 bases each). Trimming pared 3 bases from V and 4 bases from J, leaving 20 bases between. The CDR3 contains 17 residues. The CDR3 region is CASSFIVAAGGSDTQYF. CDR3 DNA: TGTGCCAGCAGTTTTATAGTGGCTGCTGGGGGTTCAGATACGCAGTATTTT.

V usage is TRBV18 and J usage is TRBJ2-5; D remains unclear. The V end lost 0 bases, the J end lost 3 bases, and 8 bases lay between the germline ends. The CDR3 has 14 residues. Germline V gives CDR1 KGHSH, CDR2 LQKENI. This CDR3 is CASSPPTAEETQYF. The CDR3 DNA sequence: TGTGCCAGCTCACCACCAACAGCCGAAGAGACCCAGTACTTC.

This clonotype was seen a handful of times. The chain joins TRBV7-6 to TRBJ2-1; D tentatively reads TRBD1 or TRBD2 (6 bases each). The germline CDR1 and CDR2 sequences are SGHVS and FNYEAQ. V lost 3 bases and J lost 6, with 18 bases in between. CDR3 size: 16 residues. The CDR3 region has the DNA TGTGCCAGCAGCTTGCCGGAGGGGGGCGAATCCAATGAGCAGTTCTTC. This translates into CASSLPEGGESNEQFF.

The genes are TRBV2 and TRBJ1-4, with D maybe TRBD1 (6 bases). The V gene's germline CDR1 is SNHLY and CDR2 FYNNEI. The CDR3 is 15 amino acids. The V gene lost 3 bases and the J gene lost 5 bases, with 13 bases spanning the gap. Here the CDR3 reads CASSDLTGTNEKLFF. The CDR3 nucleotides read TGTGCCAGCAGTGATTTAACAGGGACGAATGAAAAACTGTTTTTT.

J is TRBJ2-2 and V is TRBV2, with a tentative D call TRBD1 (7 bases). CDR3 length: 16 residues. Germline lookup yields CDR1 SNHLY and CDR2 FYNNEI. V shed 7 bases and J shed 15 bases, with 30 bases lying between them. CDR3 sequence (DNA): TGTGCCAGCACGGTCAGGGACAGCACAATTGTGGGGACTTTGTTTTTT. It encodes CASTVRDSTIVGTLFF.

The chain uses TRBV15 and TRBJ1-1; no clear D. V was trimmed by 8 bases and J by 3 bases, leaving 10 bases between them. CDR3 length: 12 residues. The V gene's germline CDR1 is LNHNV and CDR2 YYDKDF (reference sequence). This chain's CDR3 is CATGSSYTEAFF. CDR3 coding DNA: TGTGCCACCGGTTCCAGCTACACTGAAGCTTTCTTT.

The gene calls are TRBV12-5 and TRBJ2-7; 7 bases are a match to TRBD1. Germline CDR1 reads LGHNT; CDR2 reads FRNRAP. The CDR3 runs to 16 residues. V dropped 0 bases and J dropped 3; count of bases not matched to a gene: 8. DNA for the CDR3: TGTGCTAGTGGTTTGGTACTGGACAGGAAGAACTACGAGCAGTACTTC. Residues: CASGLVLDRKNYEQYF. Full variable domain (missing parts from reference TRBV12-5 and TRBJ2-7): DARVTQTPRHKVTEMGQEVTMRCQPILGHNTVFWYRQTMMQGLELLAYFRNRAPLDDSGMPKDRFSAEMPDATLATLKIQPSEPRDSAVYFCASGLVLDRKNYEQYFGPGTRLTVT.

J is TRBJ1-6 and V is TRBV28; D not resolved. V dropped 2 bases and J dropped 15 bases, with 20 bases sitting between them. This CDR3 region has 15 residues. Germline V CDR1 and CDR2: MDHEN, SYDVKM. The CDR3 loop is CASSLVGRHRLYLHF. CDR3 nucleotides: TGTGCCAGCAGTTTAGTGGGCAGACACCGCCTCTACCTCCACTTT.

The V and J genes are TRBV6-8 and TRBJ1-1; tentative D call: TRBD1 (6 bases). The germline V and J ends were trimmed by 8 bases and 6 bases, with 13 bases remaining between them. CDR3 length: 12 amino acids. Germline lookup yields CDR1 MNHGY and CDR2 SAAAGT. The CDR3 sequence: CASQTGQPEAFF. The CDR3 DNA reads as TGTGCCAGCCAAACCGGACAGCCTGAAGCTTTCTTT.

Worth noting for this clonotype: The junction departs from germline at one end; a sequencing error may be responsible. The CDR3 DNA is TGTGCCAGCAGCTTATCCGGCGCCAGGGACCTGAACTTC. It is translated as CASSLSGARDLNF. The gene calls are TRBV7-9 and TRBJ2-5; D could derive from TRBD1 or TRBD2 (5 bases each). The CDR3 consists of 13 residues. The germline CDR1 and CDR2 sequences are SEHNR and FQNEAQ (reference sequence).

This clonotype was detected a few times. V gene TRBV10-3 combines with J gene TRBJ2-3; TRBD1 agrees at 7 bases. V lost 8 bases, J lost 0 bases, and 2 bases stayed unmatched. The CDR3 extends over 13 amino acids. CDR1 and CDR2 (germline): ENHRY, SYGVKD. Written as DNA, the CDR3 is TGTGCCATCGGGACAGTCAGCACAGATACGCAGTATTTT. Protein: CAIGTVSTDTQYF.